This TCR beta chain comes out of a study of CD4 T cells in relation to SARS-CoV-2 and coronaviruses. Germline CDR1 reads LGHDT; CDR2 reads YNNKEL (reference sequence). The CDR3 extends over 14 amino acids. General observations from the study: Monoreactive clones expanded significantly more to SARS-CoV-2 than crossreactive clones did.

Only in-frame clones appear in the TCRdb table, and some are missing; sequencing was by immunoSEQ multiplex PCR. The table includes about 60,000 clones, 92% detected once. This clone is a singleton in its sample. The target antigen is unknown. A read error may produce the germline difference seen at one junction end. The source is an adult with COVID-19. The chain couples TRBV3-1 (or the pseudogene TRBV3-2) to TRBJ2-7; D may be TRBD2 (5 bases). Sequencing input: naive CD4+ T cells from PBMCs. Subset in this sample: naive CD4+ T cells isolated by negative enrichment. The CDR3 region is CASTQEGANYEQYF. The CDR3 nucleotides are TGTGCCAGCACCCAAGAGGGAGCTAACTACGAGCAGTACTTC.